These 3 T cell receptor beta chains share one sample of origin, sequenced in a study of T cell responses to AZD1222 COVID-19 vaccine. The data were produced by immunoSEQ multiplex PCR, yet TCRdb's version contains in-frame clones alone and is incomplete. The sample has some 170,000 clones, over 85% seen once. The specimen comprised peripheral blood, sampled on day 0 of AZD1222 vaccination. These receptors all come from an adult in good health.

This rearrangement joins TRBV30 to TRBJ2-2, with D perhaps TRBD1 (6 bases). V lost 2 bases, J lost 0 bases, and 10 bases lay in between. The CDR3 consists of 15 residues. Germline V gene lookup returns CDR1 GTSNPN and CDR2 SVGIG (reference sequence). CDR3 sequence (DNA): TGTGCCTGGAGTCTACAGGGCTCGAACACCGGGGAGCTGTTTTTT. This translates into CAWSLQGSNTGELFF. Full variable domain (remainder filled in from reference TRBV30 and TRBJ2-2): SQTIHQWPATLVQPVGSPLSLECTVEGTSNPNLYWYRQAAGRGLQLLFYSVGIGQISSEVPQNLSASRPQDRQFILSSKKLLLSDSGFYLCAWSLQGSNTGELFFGEGSRLTVL.

This chain joins TRBV7-6 and TRBJ2-3, with D unclear. The CDR3 has 11 residues. From germline, CDR1 is SGHVS and CDR2 FNYEAQ. The germline V and J ends were trimmed by 8 bases and 3 bases, with 6 bases remaining between them. The CDR3 loop is CASAVTDTQYF. The CDR3 nucleotides read TGTGCCAGCGCGGTGACAGATACGCAGTATTTT.

This sequence joins TRBV11-2 and TRBJ1-2, with 9 bases identical to TRBD1. The CDR3 totals 13 residues. The V gene end was trimmed by 5 bases and the J gene end by 8 bases; junction bases not matched to a gene: 6. Germline V gene data show CDR1 as SGHAT and CDR2 as FQNNGV. The CDR3 protein is CASSTGGAEGYTF. CDR3 sequence (DNA): TGTGCCAGCAGCACAGGGGGCGCGGAAGGCTACACCTTC. Full variable domain (missing parts from reference TRBV11-2 and TRBJ1-2): EAGVAQSPRYKIIEKRQSVAFWCNPISGHATLYWYQQILGQGPKLLIQFQNNGVVDDSQLPKDRFSAERLKGVDSTLKIQPAKLEDSAVYLCASSTGGAEGYTFGSGTRLTVV.